The 3 T cell receptor beta chains in this list originate from one sample, sequenced in a study of T cell repertoires in cytomegalovirus infection. Antigen specificity for these receptors is unknown. TCRdb re-derived calls from the reads in MiXCR, one entry per CDR3 protein. The sample records hundreds of thousands of distinct CDR3 sequences, 30% to 40% being singletons. Sequences were derived from cultured PBMCs, sampled from culture after CMV antigen stimulation. The origin of the receptors is a human donor in good health (CMV status not recorded). Some clones in this sample may be carry-over from other donors' samples.

This clonotype showed up just a few times. This chain connects TRBV7-2 to TRBJ1-2; TRBD1 aligns across 11 bases. This CDR3 region has 15 residues. Losses at the gene ends were 5 bases for V and 4 bases for J; bases not matched to a gene: 6. The germline gives CDR1 SGHTA, CDR2 FQGNSA. CDR3 sequence: CASSPDRGQGYGYTF. The CDR3 DNA is TGTGCCAGCAGCCCGGACAGGGGGCAGGGCTATGGCTACACCTTC.

The V call is TRBV6-6, the J call TRBJ2-7; TRBD2 agrees at 7 bases. Germline V gene data show CDR1 as MNHNY and CDR2 as SVGAGI (reference sequence). The CDR3 is 15 residues long. J was trimmed by 6 bases and V by 7 bases; bases with no gene match: 15. CDR3: CASTVRLGGGSEQYF. The CDR3 DNA reads TGTGCCAGCACTGTCCGACTGGGGGGGGGAAGCGAGCAGTACTTC.

The chain links TRBV6-5 to TRBJ2-6, with TRBD2 matching 13 bases. V shed 4 bases and J 0 bases; nucleotides not matched to a gene: 3. The germline CDR1 and CDR2 sequences are MNHEY and SVGAGI. The CDR3 is 18 residues long. CDR3 loop: CASSWGLAGLSGANVLTF. The CDR3 bases are TGTGCCAGCAGTTGGGGACTAGCGGGGCTCTCTGGGGCCAACGTCCTGACTTTC.